This T cell receptor beta chain was profiled in a study of T cells in Graves' hyperthyroidism and ophthalmopathy (dated by TCRdb to between 2018 and 2021). Some background on the complete study: Peripheral blood samples were taken at initial diagnosis, before any treatment was given. After blood sampling, hyperthyroidism patients were treated with methimazole at a starting dose of 30 mg daily, and ophthalmopathy patients were treated with high-dose intravenous methylprednisolone. The 75 to 100 discovery patients were divided at random into training and test sets in a 7:3 ratio. In about six Graves' hyperthyroidism patients, the study also compared T-cell repertoires from thyroid tissue with T-cell repertoires from blood. According to the paper, TCR Vbeta CDR3 sequencing was carried out on about 140 peripheral blood samples, which came from some 41 ophthalmopathy, around 74 hyperthyroidism and approximately 17 progressor patients. To identify distinguishing TCR V-J signatures, a discovery cohort of around 100 patients was used, comprising 40 to 45 with Graves' ophthalmopathy and around 57 with stable Graves' hyperthyroidism. Prospective prediction of ophthalmopathy was tested in an independent validation cohort of 18 to 20 hyperthyroidism patients and 15 to 17 patients who later progressed to ophthalmopathy.

A word on this clonotype: Its antigen remains unidentified. No clone much larger than this one lies a single base away; base qualities are absent.

Moderately to severely active disease, a Clinical Activity Score of at least 3, a NOSPECS grade of at least 4, and a duration under 3 months were present in ophthalmopathy patients. The study excluded patients with uncontrolled infections, other autoimmune diseases, pregnancy or lactation. Diagnoses relied on clinical symptoms, serum thyroxine and TRAb, thyroid ultrasound and orbital computed tomography. Ficoll-Paque density gradient centrifugation was used to isolate PBMCs from around 10 ml of fresh peripheral blood. Total RNA was extracted with Trizol reagent, and quality was checked on an Agilent 2100 Bioanalyzer. The TCR beta CDR3 regions were amplified from RNA transcripts. For the first round of RT-PCR on the TCR CDR3, the HTBI primer set was used together with the Qiagen OneStep RT-PCR kit. Libraries were constructed in a second round of multiplex PCR, after which size selection and purification were carried out. Sequencing of the libraries was done on an Illumina HiSeq2000 using paired-end 100 bp reads. The study's own analysis went as follows. SOAPnuke was used to process the raw data, removing reads that contained adapters or uncalled bases, had a mean Phred below 15, or lacked an exact match to the constant primer or identifier. COPE v1.2.5 was used to merge the high-quality paired reads, and each unique nucleotide sequence was defined as a clonotype. Clonotypes were aligned to IMGT TRBV, TRBD and TRBJ reference segments using MiTCR v1.1. Analysis was restricted to V-J combinations with a frequency above 0.0001, which covered 98% to 99.2% of repertoires. A TCS score was defined as the ratio of F50 (clonal expansion) to E x V (chaos), with BLOSUM62-based TCRdist applied between CDR3 peptides within each V-J. Welch's t-statistics and random forest reduced approximately 520 V-J features to under 15, which were used in a naive Bayes classifier (R e1071). The raw public reads went through TCRdb reprocessing: fastp at Q25, MiXCR clone calling, in-frame beta chains kept. Records with the same CDR3 protein are collapsed into one entry carrying the most frequent genes and DNA. Clone size and V and J calls follow TCRdb, not the original study. The sample table holds some 490,000 distinct CDR3 sequences, of which less than 25% were seen once. The ten largest clones add up to 49% of the sample.

On the study overall, not on this receptor specifically: Most expanded thyroid clonotypes (frequency above 0.001) were also detected in blood, a finding suggesting that blood repertoires may reflect thyroid immune responses. In validation, the model predicted progression to ophthalmopathy with 60% to 71% sensitivity and around 72% specificity, a median of about 6 months before onset. Sample size was not statistically predetermined, and investigators were not blinded to group allocation. Ophthalmopathy was separated from stable hyperthyroidism by a 13 V-J signature model, with about 86% sensitivity and approximately 81% specificity obtained in cross-validation and 80%/75% obtained in testing.

Sequenced input: blood. The sequence derives from a woman in her 70s with Graves' ophthalmopathy.

Here is the DNA: TGTGCCAGCAGCTCGGACAGGAACCGCTACGAGCAGTACTTC. Its translation reads: CASSSDRNRYEQYF. The chain links TRBV7-9 with TRBJ2-7; 7 bases in the middle match TRBD1. CDR1 SEHNR and CDR2 FQNEAQ are derived from the germline V gene (reference sequence). V and J are trimmed by 4 bases and 3 bases, and the gene matches miss 6 bases of the junction. From cysteine to phenylalanine, the CDR3 is 14 amino acids long. Only CDR3 DNA is held: 42 bases, read in frame from base 1. Supplemented by the reference TRBV7-9 and TRBJ2-7 proteins around the CDR3, the complete variable domain is DTGVSQNPRHKITKRGQNVTFRCDPISEHNRLYWYRQTLGQGPEFLTYFQNEAQLEKSRLLSDRFSAERPKGSFSTLEIQRTEQGDSAMYLCASSSDRNRYEQYFGPGTRLTVT.